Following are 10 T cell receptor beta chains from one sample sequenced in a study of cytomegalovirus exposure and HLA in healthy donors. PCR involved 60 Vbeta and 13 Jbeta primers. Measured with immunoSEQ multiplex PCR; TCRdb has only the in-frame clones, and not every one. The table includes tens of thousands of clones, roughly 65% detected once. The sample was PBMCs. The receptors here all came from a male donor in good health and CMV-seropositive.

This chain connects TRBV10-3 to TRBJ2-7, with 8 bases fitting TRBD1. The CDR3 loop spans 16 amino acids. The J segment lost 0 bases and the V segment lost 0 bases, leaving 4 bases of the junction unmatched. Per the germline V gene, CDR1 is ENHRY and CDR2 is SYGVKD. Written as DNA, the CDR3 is TGTGCCATCAGTGAGTCTGGACAGGGAGTCTCCTACGAGCAGTACTTC. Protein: CAISESGQGVSYEQYF.

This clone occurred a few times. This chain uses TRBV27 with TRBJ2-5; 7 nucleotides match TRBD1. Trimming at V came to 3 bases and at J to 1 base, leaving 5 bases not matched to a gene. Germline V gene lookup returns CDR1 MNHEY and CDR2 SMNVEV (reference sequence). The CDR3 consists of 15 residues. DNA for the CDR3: TGTGCCAGCAGTTTCGAGGGGACAGCCCAAGAGACCCAGTACTTC. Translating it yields CASSFEGTAQETQYF.

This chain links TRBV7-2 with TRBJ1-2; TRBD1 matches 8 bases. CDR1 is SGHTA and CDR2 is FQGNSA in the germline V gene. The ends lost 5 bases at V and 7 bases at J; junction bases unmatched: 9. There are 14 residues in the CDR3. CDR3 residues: CASSPDPTGAGYTF. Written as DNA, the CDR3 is TGTGCCAGCAGCCCAGACCCGACAGGGGCTGGCTACACCTTC.

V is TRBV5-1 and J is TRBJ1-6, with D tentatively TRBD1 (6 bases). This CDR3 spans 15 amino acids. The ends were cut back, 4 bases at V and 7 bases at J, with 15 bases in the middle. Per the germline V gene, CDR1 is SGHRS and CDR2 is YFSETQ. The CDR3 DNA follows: TGCGCCAGCAGCCCGAGCCACAGGGCGAATTCACCCCTCCACTTT. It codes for CASSPSHRANSPLHF.

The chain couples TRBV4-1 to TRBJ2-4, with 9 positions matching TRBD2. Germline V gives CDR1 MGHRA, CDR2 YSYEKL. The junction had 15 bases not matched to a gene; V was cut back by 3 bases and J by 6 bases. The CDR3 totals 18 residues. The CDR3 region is CASSQAVAGVGHGNIQYF. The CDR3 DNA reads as TGCGCCAGCAGCCAGGCCGTAGCGGGAGTGGGTCATGGAAACATTCAGTACTTC.

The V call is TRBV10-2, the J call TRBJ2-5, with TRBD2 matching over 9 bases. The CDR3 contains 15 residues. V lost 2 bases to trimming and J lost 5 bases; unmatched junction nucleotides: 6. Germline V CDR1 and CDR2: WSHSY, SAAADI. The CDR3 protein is CASSERAGGLETQYF. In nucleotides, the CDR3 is TGCGCCAGCAGTGAGAGGGCGGGAGGGCTGGAGACCCAGTACTTC.

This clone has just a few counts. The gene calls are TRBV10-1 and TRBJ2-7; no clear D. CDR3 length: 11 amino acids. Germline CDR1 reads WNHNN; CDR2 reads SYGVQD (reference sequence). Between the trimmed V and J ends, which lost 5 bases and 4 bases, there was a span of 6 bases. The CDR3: CASSLAYEQYF. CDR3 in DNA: TGCGCCAGCAGTCTCGCGTACGAGCAGTACTTC.

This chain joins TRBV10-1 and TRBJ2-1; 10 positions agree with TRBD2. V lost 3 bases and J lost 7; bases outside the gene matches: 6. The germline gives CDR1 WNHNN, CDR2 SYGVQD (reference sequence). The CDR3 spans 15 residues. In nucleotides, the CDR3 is TGCGCCAGCAGTGACTCTCTAGCGGGAGTTAATGAGCAGTTCTTC. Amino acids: CASSDSLAGVNEQFF.

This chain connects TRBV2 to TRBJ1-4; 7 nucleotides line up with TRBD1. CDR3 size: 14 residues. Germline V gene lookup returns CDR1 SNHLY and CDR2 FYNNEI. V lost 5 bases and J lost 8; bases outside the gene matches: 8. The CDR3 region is CASSTTGFNEKLFF. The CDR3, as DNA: TGTGCCAGCAGTACGACAGGGTTTAACGAAAAACTGTTTTTT. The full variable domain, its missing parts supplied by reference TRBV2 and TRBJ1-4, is EPEVTQTPSHQVTQMGQEVILRCVPISNHLYFYWYRQILGQKVEFLVSFYNNEISEKSEIFDDQFSVERPDGSNFTLKIRSTKLEDSAMYFCASSTTGFNEKLFFGSGTQLSVL.

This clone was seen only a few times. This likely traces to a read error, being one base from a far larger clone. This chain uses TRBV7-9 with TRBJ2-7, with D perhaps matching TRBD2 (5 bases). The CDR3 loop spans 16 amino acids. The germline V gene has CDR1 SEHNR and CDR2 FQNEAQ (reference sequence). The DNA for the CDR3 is TGTTCCAGCAGCTACGGAAGCGGACCTCGGCGCTACGAGCAGTACTTC. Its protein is CSSSYGSGPRRYEQYF.